The 17 T cell receptor beta chains below were found in one sample sequenced in a study of CD8+ T cells in alopecia areata. Investigators isolated RNA and reverse transcribed it into cDNA to act as the sequencing template. Generated by immunoSEQ multiplex PCR, the TCRdb table keeps only in-frame clones and is missing some. The data contain under 250,000 clones, 50% to 60% of them singletons. This specimen consisted of CD4+ T cells sorted from blood, obtained at week 0. Receptors originate from a human donor with alopecia areata.

The chain uses TRBV5-4 and TRBJ1-2; no firm D call. CDR1 and CDR2 from the germline V gene are SGHNT and YYREEE (reference sequence). This CDR3 is built from 13 residues. V lost 1 base, J lost 3 bases, and 7 bases lay in between. DNA for the CDR3: TGTGCCAGCAGCTTGCGGGCAGACTATGGCTACACCTTC. It is translated as CASSLRADYGYTF.

This clone occurred a few times. The chain is built from TRBV5-1 and TRBJ1-1, with 7 bases matching TRBD1. CDR1 SGHRS and CDR2 YFSETQ come from the germline V gene. V dropped 3 bases and J dropped 3; count of bases not matched to a gene: 11. The CDR3 is 16 residues long. In DNA form, the CDR3 reads TGCGCCAGCAGCTCGCATTCACAGGGGTGGGACACTGAAGCTTTCTTT. The encoded protein is CASSSHSQGWDTEAFF.

This clone was detected only a few times. V and J are TRBV5-1 and TRBJ1-1; D possibly corresponds to TRBD1 (6 bases). The V gene's germline CDR1 is SGHRS and CDR2 YFSETQ. This CDR3 has 15 residues. V lost 0 bases to trimming and J lost 3 bases, with 12 bases between them. CDR3: CASSLDRAGYTEAFF. CDR3 nucleotides: TGCGCCAGCAGCTTGGACAGGGCGGGGTACACTGAAGCTTTCTTT.

The rearrangement uses TRBV9 and TRBJ2-5; D possibly matches TRBD1 or TRBD2 (6 bases each). V was clipped by 0 bases and J by 7 bases, with 16 bases between them. Germline CDR1 is SGDLS and CDR2 is YYNGEE. The length of the CDR3 is 15 residues. The CDR3 loop is CASSVGGASSGTQYF. In DNA form, the CDR3 reads TGTGCCAGCAGCGTAGGGGGGGCCAGTTCGGGGACCCAGTACTTC. Complete variable domain (other parts from reference TRBV9 and TRBJ2-5): DSGVTQTPKHLITATGQRVTLRCSPRSGDLSVYWYQQSLDQGLQFLIQYYNGEERAKGNILERFSAQQFPDLHSELNLSSLELGDSALYFCASSVGGASSGTQYFGPGTRLLVL.

V is TRBV29-1 and J is TRBJ2-1; 11 nucleotides line up with TRBD2. The CDR3 runs to 12 residues. Germline CDR1 and CDR2: SQVTM and ANQGSEA. Germline trimming cut 3 bases from V and 12 bases from J; bases unmatched to any gene: 4. CDR3: CSVETSGTAQFF. CDR3 bases: TGCAGCGTTGAGACTAGCGGGACGGCGCAGTTCTTC.

CDR3 DNA: TGCAGCGCCTACAGGGGATCCCAGTACAATGAGCAGTTCTTC. Encoded protein: CSAYRGSQYNEQFF. The V and J genes are TRBV29-1 and TRBJ2-1; TRBD1 aligns across 7 bases. V was clipped by 7 bases and J by 4 bases; unmatched bases: 10. The CDR3 has 14 residues. Germline V gives CDR1 SQVTM, CDR2 ANQGSEA.

As concerns this clone: This sample includes further DNA sequences coding for the same CDR3. This chain links TRBV29-1 with TRBJ1-1; D is undetermined. Germline assignment: CDR1 SQVTM and CDR2 ANQGSEA. The CDR3 is made up of 13 amino acids. V dropped 1 base and J dropped 0 bases, with 6 bases sitting between them. The CDR3 loop reads CSVEGTLNTEAFF. In nucleotides, the CDR3 is TGCAGCGTTGAAGGGACTTTGAACACTGAAGCTTTCTTT.

V and J are TRBV5-1 and TRBJ2-7; 9 bases match TRBD1. This CDR3 region has 15 residues. The V gene's germline CDR1 is SGHRS and CDR2 YFSETQ. Trimming took 4 bases from V and 4 from J; bases not matched to a gene: 9. The DNA for the CDR3 is TGCGCCAGCAGCCCCTCCGGGACAGGGAAATACGAGCAGTACTTC. Protein sequence: CASSPSGTGKYEQYF.

The J gene is TRBJ2-5, the V gene TRBV4-1; TRBD2 might be the D (6 bases). The germline V gene has CDR1 MGHRA and CDR2 YSYEKL. Deletions cut 6 bases from V and 5 bases from J, with 22 bases between. The CDR3 is made up of 16 amino acids. CDR3 in amino acids: CASRSVTRGAGETQYF. The CDR3 region has the DNA TGCGCCAGCAGGTCTGTGACTAGAGGGGCCGGTGAGACCCAGTACTTC.

This clone was found many times. V and J are TRBV4-2 and TRBJ2-4, with unresolved D. Germline CDR1 and CDR2: LGHNA and YNFKEQ. The CDR3 sequence is 14 residues long. Trimming removed 1 base from V and 5 bases from J, with 9 bases in between. CDR3 DNA sequence: TGTGCCAGCAGCCAAGTTGGAAGGGAAAACATTCAGTACTTC. It yields the protein CASSQVGRENIQYF.

As for this clone: The same CDR3 is also encoded by other DNA sequences in this sample. The J gene is TRBJ2-2, the V gene TRBV29-1, with D perhaps TRBD2 (5 bases). This CDR3 is built from 11 residues. Trimming removed 4 bases at V and 7 bases at J, with 7 bases between. CDR1 and CDR2 from the germline V gene are SQVTM and ANQGSEA. This CDR3 reads CSVGAGGELFF. The CDR3 nucleotides read TGCAGCGTTGGGGCGGGCGGGGAGCTGTTTTTT.

This clone was seen a handful of times. This sequence joins TRBV5-5 and TRBJ2-7; the match to TRBD2 covers 9 bases. There are 14 residues in the CDR3. V trimming: 0 bases; J trimming: 3 bases; junction bases outside the gene matches: 1. The V gene's germline CDR1 is SGHKS and CDR2 YYEKEE (reference sequence). CDR3 sequence (DNA): TGTGCCAGCAGCTTGGGACTAGCGGACTACGAGCAGTACTTC. Its protein product is CASSLGLADYEQYF.

This clone was counted a single time. This sequence joins TRBV7-3 and TRBJ2-7, with D hard to call. Looked up from germline, CDR1 is SGHTA and CDR2 is FQGTGA. The CDR3 has 16 amino acids. Trimming removed 0 bases from V and 1 base from J, with 13 bases in between. CDR3 DNA: TGTGCCAGCAGCTTAACCGCCATAGAGAGATCCTACGAGCAGTACTTC. Encoded protein: CASSLTAIERSYEQYF.

V usage is TRBV30 and J usage is TRBJ2-7, with 9 bases that match TRBD2. The CDR3 has 13 amino acids. Per germline, CDR1 GTSNPN and CDR2 SVGIG (reference sequence). The V and J ends lost 4 bases and 6 bases, in that order; junction bases with no gene match: 7. The CDR3 spells CAWNGGRVGEQYF. The CDR3 DNA is TGTGCCTGGAACGGCGGGAGGGTGGGCGAGCAGTACTTC.

This clone was seen more than once but under ten times. The J gene is TRBJ2-1, the V gene TRBV6-5; TRBD2 aligns across 10 bases. The CDR3 loop spans 15 amino acids. CDR1 is MNHEY, CDR2 SVGAGI, per germline. Germline trimming cut 4 bases from V and 3 bases from J; bases unmatched to any gene: 3. CDR3 nucleotide sequence: TGTGCCAGCAGTTTGACTAGCGGGTTCTACAATGAGCAGTTCTTC. Residues: CASSLTSGFYNEQFF.

The J gene is TRBJ1-2, the V gene TRBV4-2; D perhaps matches TRBD1 (5 bases). From germline, CDR1 is LGHNA and CDR2 YNFKEQ. The CDR3 consists of 15 residues. The V gene lost 0 bases and the J gene lost 3 bases, with 11 bases spanning the gap. The DNA of the CDR3 is TGTGCCAGCAGCCAAGAAGGCAGGGCCGACTATGGCTACACCTTC. Translation gives CASSQEGRADYGYTF.

The chain joins TRBV6-1 to TRBJ1-1; 8 positions match TRBD1. Germline V gene sequence: CDR1 MNHNS, CDR2 SASEGT. The trim removed 6 bases at V and 12 bases at J, leaving 9 bases unmatched. The CDR3 covers 12 residues. CDR3 residues: CASRRTGQSSFF. The CDR3 DNA reads TGTGCCAGCAGAAGGACAGGGCAAAGTTCTTTCTTT.